Listed here are 32 T cell receptor beta chains from one sample, sequenced in a study of blood T cell repertoires in COVID-19 (TCRdb year 2020). Library method: the immunoSEQ multiplex PCR assay. TCRdb's version of the immuneACCESS table is confined to in-frame rearrangements and falls short of the full clone set. An unresolved V gene accounts for under half of the shortfall where checked; the remainder is of unknown origin. Recorded for this sample are 300,000 to 450,000 clones; about 87% of them occurred a single time. Jointly, the top ten make up about 2.1% of the sample. The sample taken for sequencing was PBMCs or T cells enriched from blood (not recorded which). These receptor sequences come from a man in his forties or fifties in a cohort exposed to, infected with or recovered from COVID-19 (not recorded which).

The rearrangement links TRBV30 to TRBJ1-5; tentative D call: TRBD1 (5 bases). V dropped 2 bases and J dropped 5 bases, with 10 bases sitting between them. Germline V gene sequence: CDR1 GTSNPN, CDR2 SVGIG (reference sequence). CDR3 size: 13 residues. The CDR3, as DNA: TGTGCCTGGAGTAGAGGGGAGGATCAGCCCCAGCATTTT. It yields the protein CAWSRGEDQPQHF.

The chain employs TRBV11-2 and TRBJ1-2; a weak D match, TRBD1 (5 bases). This CDR3 spans 14 amino acids. Between the trimmed V and J ends, which lost 0 bases and 5 bases, there was a span of 10 bases. The germline V gene encodes CDR1 SGHAT and CDR2 FQNNGV. The CDR3 protein is CASSLEPGWYGYTF. Written as DNA, the CDR3 is TGTGCCAGCAGCTTAGAGCCAGGGTGGTATGGCTACACCTTC.

This chain joins TRBV28 and TRBJ2-7; 16 bases match TRBD2. Germline V gene lookup returns CDR1 MDHEN and CDR2 SYDVKM. V was pared by 6 bases and J by 3 bases, with 17 bases of the junction left unmatched. The CDR3 is 20 residues long. This CDR3 reads CASSLSGAGLAGGPGYEQYF. The CDR3, as DNA: TGTGCCAGCAGCCTATCGGGGGCGGGACTAGCGGGAGGGCCGGGCTACGAGCAGTACTTC.

This chain links TRBV19 with TRBJ2-5, with D possibly being TRBD2 (6 bases). Germline values: CDR1 LNHDA, CDR2 SQIVND (reference sequence). This CDR3 is 16 amino acids long. V shed 4 bases and J shed 0 bases, with 15 bases lying between them. CDR3 sequence (DNA): TGTGCCAGTAGTACTTGGGCCCGGGGGAACCAAGAGACCCAGTACTTC. It codes for CASSTWARGNQETQYF.

The chain links TRBV2 to TRBJ1-4; TRBD1 is a possible D gene (5 bases). The CDR3 covers 15 residues. Germline V CDR1 and CDR2: SNHLY, FYNNEI. Trimming removed 6 bases from V and 1 base from J, with 12 bases in between. CDR3 region: CASSPRGLTNEKLFF. DNA of the CDR3: TGTGCCAGCAGCCCTCGGGGGTTAACTAATGAAAAACTGTTTTTT.

This clone came up a few times. This chain joins TRBV4-1 and TRBJ2-7; TRBD1 aligns across 9 bases. J lost 5 bases, V lost 2 bases, and 1 base had no gene match. CDR3 length: 13 residues. Germline CDR1 is MGHRA and CDR2 is YSYEKL. The CDR3 DNA reads TGCGCCAGCAGCCAACGGACAGGGGACGAGCAGTACTTC. Its protein is CASSQRTGDEQYF.

The V gene is TRBV9, the J gene TRBJ2-2; 8 nucleotides match TRBD2. V dropped 4 bases and J dropped 6; count of bases not matched to a gene: 5. CDR3 length: 14 amino acids. In germline, CDR1 is SGDLS, CDR2 YYNGEE. The CDR3 region has the DNA TGTGCCAGCAGCCACAGCGGGAGTGCCGGGGAGCTGTTTTTT. Translated: CASSHSGSAGELFF.

The gene calls are TRBV19 and TRBJ1-1; the D gene is possibly TRBD1 (6 bases). The CDR3 has 14 amino acids. The germline CDR1 and CDR2 sequences are LNHDA and SQIVND (reference sequence). V lost 3 bases, J lost 3 bases, and 11 bases lay in between. CDR3 nucleotide sequence: TGTGCCAGTAGTATTGTACAGGGATACACTGAAGCTTTCTTT. This sequence encodes CASSIVQGYTEAFF.

This clone was seen once. The chain combines TRBV6-5 with TRBJ2-1, with TRBD1 identical over 11 bases. V gave up 0 bases and J gave up 9 bases; unmatched junction bases: 4. CDR3 length equals 15 residues. CDR1 MNHEY and CDR2 SVGAGI come from the germline V gene. This chain's CDR3 is CASSYSGQGAGEQFF. In nucleotides, the CDR3 is TGTGCCAGCAGTTACTCCGGACAGGGGGCTGGTGAGCAGTTCTTC.

V and J are TRBV7-6 and TRBJ2-7, with 10 bases lining up with TRBD1. The trim removed 5 bases at V and 6 bases at J, leaving 7 bases unmatched. Germline loops: CDR1 SGHVS, CDR2 FNYEAQ. This CDR3 has 14 residues. In nucleotides, the CDR3 is TGTGCCAGCAGCGCCGGGACAGGGGAGGGCGAGCAGTACTTC. It codes for CASSAGTGEGEQYF.

CDR3 residues: CASTSPGTSGYEQYF. The CDR3 region has the DNA TGTGCCAGCACCTCCCCCGGGACTAGCGGTTACGAGCAGTACTTC. The genes are TRBV28 and TRBJ2-7; TRBD2 matches at 11 bases. With 7 bases clipped from V and 4 bases from J, the junction kept 9 bases outside the gene matches. The CDR3 is 15 amino acids. The germline V gene encodes CDR1 MDHEN and CDR2 SYDVKM.

In this sample, this clone turned up once. This chain links TRBV29-1 with TRBJ2-7; 7 bases agree with TRBD1. CDR3 size: 13 residues. The germline V gene has CDR1 SQVTM and CDR2 ANQGSEA. Losses at the gene ends were 7 bases for V and 0 bases for J; bases not matched to a gene: 6. The CDR3 nucleotides read TGCAGCGGGGGGACAGCGAACTCCTACGAGCAGTACTTC. As protein: CSGGTANSYEQYF.

The J gene is TRBJ2-4, the V gene TRBV21-1; the table's D call of TRBD2 was not tested on the DNA. TRBV21-1 is a pseudogene segment. This CDR3 contains 14 residues. CDR3 amino acids: CAGAGGVPKNIQYF. CDR3 nucleotide sequence: TGTGCCGGCGCTGGGGGGGTACCCAAAAACATTCAGTACTTC.

The V and J genes are TRBV27 and TRBJ1-5; D unresolved. Germline CDR1 is MNHEY and CDR2 is SMNVEV (reference sequence). The CDR3 consists of 13 residues. Trimming left V 3 bases short and J 10 bases short, with 13 bases between. The CDR3 DNA is TGTGCCAGCAGTTTGGTCGCGAGGGTCCCCCAGCATTTT. This gives the protein CASSLVARVPQHF.

The V and J genes are TRBV25-1 and TRBJ1-2; no reliable D call. V lost 3 bases, J lost 0 bases, and 11 bases lay in between. The CDR3 covers 15 residues. Germline V gene lookup returns CDR1 MGHDK and CDR2 SYGVNS. CDR3 coding DNA: TGTGCCAGCAGTGACGGTCGCGGAGCTAACTATGGCTACACCTTC. Residues: CASSDGRGANYGYTF.

A note on this clone: A junction end diverges from the germline sequence, so it may reflect a read error. The chain recombines TRBV27 with TRBJ1-2; a weak D match, TRBD1 (5 bases). The CDR3 runs to 17 residues. The germline V gene has CDR1 MNHEY and CDR2 SMNVEV (reference sequence). The CDR3 here is CASNLDRAGVPHYGYTF. CDR3 in DNA: TGTGCCAGCAATTTAGATAGGGCGGGGGTACCCCACTATGGCTACACCTTC.

Only a few counts were recorded for this clone. The V gene is TRBV28, the J gene TRBJ1-1, with 12 bases fitting TRBD1. Germline lookup yields CDR1 MDHEN and CDR2 SYDVKM. The length of the CDR3 is 15 residues. The V segment lost 7 bases and the J segment 3 bases; nucleotides outside the gene matches: 6. Here the CDR3 reads CASTFGDRGHTEAFF. In DNA form, the CDR3 reads TGTGCCAGCACCTTCGGGGACAGGGGGCACACTGAAGCTTTCTTT.

This rearrangement joins TRBV10-2 to TRBJ2-2, with TRBD2 identical over 10 bases. This CDR3 has 15 amino acids. The germline V gene encodes CDR1 WSHSY and CDR2 SAAADI. V lost 8 bases to trimming and J lost 2 bases; unmatched junction nucleotides: 5. The CDR3 sequence is CASSRTSGNTGELFF. CDR3 DNA: TGCGCCAGCTCGAGGACTAGCGGTAACACCGGGGAGCTGTTTTTT.

This clone was recorded once. CDR3 protein: CASSVGTGRSGANVLTF. DNA of the CDR3: TGTGCCAGCAGCGTAGGGACAGGCCGCTCTGGGGCCAACGTCCTGACTTTC. V gene TRBV9 combines with J gene TRBJ2-6; the match to TRBD1 covers 7 bases. V lost 0 bases and J lost 0; bases outside the gene matches: 3. The CDR3 consists of 17 residues. Germline-derived CDR1 and CDR2 are SGDLS and YYNGEE.

The gene calls are TRBV5-1 and TRBJ2-7, with TRBD2 matching over 7 bases. CDR3 size: 16 residues. After removal of 5 bases from V and 2 bases from J, the junction contained 13 bases not matched to a gene. CDR1 and CDR2 (germline): SGHRS, YFSETQ. Written as DNA, the CDR3 is TGCGCCAGCAGAGCCCACTCTAGCGGAAAAACCTACGAGCAGTACTTC. Encoded protein: CASRAHSSGKTYEQYF. The variable domain in full, with the rest retrieved from reference TRBV5-1 and TRBJ2-7, is KAGVTQTPRYLIKTRGQQVTLSCSPISGHRSVSWYQQTPGQGLQFLFEYFSETQRNKGNFPGRFSGRQFSNSRSEMNVSTLELGDSALYLCASRAHSSGKTYEQYFGPGTRLTVT.

This clone was observed a few times. V usage is TRBV5-1 and J usage is TRBJ2-5; TRBD2 matches at 12 bases. V shed 4 bases and J 5 bases; nucleotides not matched to a gene: 9. The CDR3 extends over 16 amino acids. Germline lookup yields CDR1 SGHRS and CDR2 YFSETQ. The CDR3 reads CASSDRTSGVDETQYF. CDR3 DNA sequence: TGCGCCAGCAGCGATCGGACTAGCGGGGTCGATGAGACCCAGTACTTC.

V and J are TRBV18 and TRBJ1-1; a weak D match, TRBD1 (6 bases). This CDR3 comprises 16 residues. The germline V gene has CDR1 KGHSH and CDR2 LQKENI. V was trimmed by 1 base and J by 4 bases, leaving 16 bases between them. The CDR3 loop reads CASSPLTGPGSTEAFF. CDR3 nucleotide sequence: TGTGCCAGCTCACCACTGACAGGCCCCGGGTCCACTGAAGCTTTCTTT.

The V and J genes are TRBV30 and TRBJ1-5, with D tentatively TRBD1 (5 bases). Germline CDR1 GTSNPN, CDR2 SVGIG (reference sequence). Trimming pared 0 bases from V and 6 bases from J, leaving 12 bases between. There are 14 residues in the CDR3. CDR3 nucleotides: TGTGCCTGGAGTGTAGCAGGGTTGAGTCAGCCCCAGCATTTT. Its protein is CAWSVAGLSQPQHF.

V is TRBV5-4 and J is TRBJ2-1; 12 bases fit TRBD2. Trimming took 2 bases from V and 4 from J; bases not matched to a gene: 7. CDR3 size: 17 residues. CDR1 is SGHNT, CDR2 YYREEE, per germline (reference sequence). CDR3 DNA: TGTGCCAGCAGCTTAGCGGCTAGCGGGAGGGGTTACAATGAGCAGTTCTTC. Encoded protein: CASSLAASGRGYNEQFF. Supplemented by reference TRBV5-4 and TRBJ2-1, the full variable domain reads ETGVTQSPTHLIKTRGQQVTLRCSSQSGHNTVSWYQQALGQGPQFIFQYYREEENGRGNFPPRFSGLQFPNYSSELNVNALELDDSALYLCASSLAASGRGYNEQFFGPGTRLTVL.

This clone was found once. J is TRBJ2-7 and V is TRBV2; 10 bases map to TRBD2. V trimming: 8 bases; J trimming: 4 bases; junction bases outside the gene matches: 11. This CDR3 comprises 15 residues. Germline loops: CDR1 SNHLY, CDR2 FYNNEI. CDR3 in amino acids: CASRASSGRGYEQYF. CDR3 nucleotides: TGTGCCAGCCGAGCCTCTAGCGGGAGAGGGTACGAGCAGTACTTC.

The V and J genes are TRBV5-6 and TRBJ1-6, with 7 bases lining up with TRBD1. V shed 2 bases, J shed 5 bases, and the junction held 10 bases outside the gene matches. Germline V lookup: CDR1 SGHDT, CDR2 YYEEEE. The CDR3 length is 17 residues. CDR3 region: CASSFRDRLRDNSPLHF. CDR3 nucleotide sequence: TGTGCCAGCAGCTTTCGGGACAGATTAAGAGATAATTCACCCCTCCACTTT.

The V and J genes are TRBV6-6 and TRBJ2-7, with D perhaps matching TRBD1 (5 bases). V lost 3 bases and J 6 bases, leaving 15 bases between the germline ends. Germline V gene lookup returns CDR1 MNHNY and CDR2 SVGAGI (reference sequence). CDR3 length: 14 amino acids. The CDR3 nucleotides read TGTGCCAGCAGTTATTCCAGGGTCGCTGTCGAGCAGTACTTC. It yields the protein CASSYSRVAVEQYF.

V usage is TRBV5-1 and J usage is TRBJ2-1; 13 positions agree with TRBD2. Germline CDR1 reads SGHRS; CDR2 reads YFSETQ. Unmatched junction bases numbered 4, after V lost 2 bases and J lost 8 bases. The CDR3 totals 15 residues. The CDR3 is CASSLGLAGEYEQFF. The CDR3 DNA sequence: TGCGCCAGCAGCTTAGGACTAGCGGGAGAATATGAGCAGTTCTTC. Full variable domain (missing parts from reference TRBV5-1 and TRBJ2-1): KAGVTQTPRYLIKTRGQQVTLSCSPISGHRSVSWYQQTPGQGLQFLFEYFSETQRNKGNFPGRFSGRQFSNSRSEMNVSTLELGDSALYLCASSLGLAGEYEQFFGPGTRLTVL.

This chain uses TRBV5-1 with TRBJ2-6, with 8 bases identical to TRBD2. This CDR3 is 17 amino acids long. Germline trimming cut 2 bases from V and 0 bases from J; bases unmatched to any gene: 4. Germline V lookup: CDR1 SGHRS, CDR2 YFSETQ. The CDR3 loop is CASSLAGVLSGANVLTF. CDR3 nucleotide sequence: TGCGCCAGCAGCTTAGCGGGAGTCCTCTCTGGGGCCAACGTCCTGACTTTC.

The chain is built from TRBV15 and TRBJ2-7; 8 positions agree with TRBD1. Unmatched junction bases numbered 4, after V lost 6 bases and J lost 6 bases. This CDR3 is 12 amino acids long. Germline CDR1 LNHNV, CDR2 YYDKDF (reference sequence). The CDR3 spells CATRDRDVEQYF. The DNA of the CDR3 is TGTGCCACCAGGGACAGGGACGTCGAGCAGTACTTC.

This chain uses TRBV27 with TRBJ2-5; 11 bases are shared with TRBD1. This CDR3 is 15 amino acids long. Germline V gene sequence: CDR1 MNHEY, CDR2 SMNVEV (reference sequence). V dropped 5 bases and J dropped 5; count of bases not matched to a gene: 7. The CDR3 spells CASSTRTGGRETQYF. CDR3 DNA sequence: TGTGCCAGCAGTACCCGGACAGGGGGCAGGGAGACCCAGTACTTC.

V gene TRBV19 combines with J gene TRBJ2-1; TRBD1 matches at 7 bases. CDR1 LNHDA and CDR2 SQIVND come from the germline V gene (reference sequence). V shed 6 bases, J shed 1 base, and the junction held 9 bases outside the gene matches. The CDR3 has 16 residues. In DNA, the CDR3 is TGTGCCAGTAGCCATAGATGGGACAGATCCTACAATGAGCAGTTCTTC. Its translation: CASSHRWDRSYNEQFF.